Described below is a single TCR beta chain sequence and its context. The data are from a study of blood T cell repertoires in COVID-19. The repertoire was sequenced with immunoSEQ multiplex PCR; TCRdb's copy has only in-frame clones and lacks some. Of 140,000 to 150,000 clones in the sample, roughly 79% were seen once. The ends were cut back, 5 bases at V and 3 bases at J, with 12 bases in the middle. In germline, CDR1 is SGHRS, CDR2 YFSETQ. The CDR3 sequence is 13 residues long. This TCR was recovered from a woman aged 55-70 years with acute or convalescent COVID-19. The chain joins TRBV5-1 to TRBJ2-7; D remains unclear. The source material was peripheral blood. CDR3 region: CASRSQTGYEQYF. DNA of the CDR3: TGCGCCAGCAGATCCCAGACGGGCTACGAGCAGTACTTC.